This T cell receptor (beta chain) originates from a study of cytomegalovirus exposure and HLA in healthy donors. PCR used 60 Vbeta primers and 13 Jbeta primers. Sequencing used immunoSEQ multiplex PCR; TCRdb keeps in-frame clones, though not all of them. The repertoire includes 99,000 or so clones, about 74% of them detected once, and approximately 16% sits in the top ten. The CDR3 covers 15 residues. J was trimmed by 3 bases and V by 0 bases; bases with no gene match: 3. Germline loops: CDR1 KGHSH, CDR2 LQKENI. Sequencing was performed on PBMCs. The TCR sequence derives from a man in his sixties in good health and CMV-seropositive. This sequence joins TRBV18 and TRBJ2-5; 8 bases match TRBD1. The CDR3 loop reads CASSPPGQVKETQYF. The CDR3 bases are TGTGCCAGCTCACCACCGGGACAGGTAAAAGAGACCCAGTACTTC.